This T cell receptor beta chain was found in a study of regulatory T cells in long-lasting Graves disease. Study observations and caveats: Persistent patients shared more public clonotypes (2,741) than newly diagnosed patients (about 1,000). Persistent disease preferred TRBV28, TRBJ1-2 and TRBJ2-5.

In regard to this clonotype: The antigen remains unidentified. A much larger clone sits a single nucleotide away, making a read error possible.

CDR3 length equals 12 residues. Germline CDR1 is SGHTA and CDR2 is FQGNSA. V was shortened by 5 bases and J by 7 bases, with 11 bases between the two germline ends. iRepertoire HTBI primers and Arm-PCR of CDR3 regions built TCR beta libraries. Each CDR3 protein gets one entry after TCRdb re-called the multiplex PCR reads with MiXCR. There are 200,000 to 250,000 distinct CDR3 sequences in the sample; around 21% occur only once, and approximately 13% lies in the top ten. The time point: newly diagnosed GD, antithyroid drugs for less than 3 months. The TCR library was made from RNA extracted from PBMCs. By American Thyroid Association guidelines, Graves' disease was diagnosed in the cohort. Blood from the periphery, approximately 9 milliliters in all, was drawn into EDTA tubes.

The chain employs TRBV7-2 and TRBJ2-5, with D unclear. The sample was peripheral blood mononuclear cells (PBMCs), taken at new diagnosis, from a patient treated with antithyroid drugs. The TCR was taken from a female donor with Graves disease. In DNA, the CDR3 is TGTGCCAGCAGCCAGAACAGTGGGACCCAGTACTTC. Amino acid sequence: CASSQNSGTQYF.